This T cell receptor beta chain originates from a study of beta chain features in type 1 diabetes. At the level of the study: Over all samples combined, some 110 million sorted cells were examined.

This CDR3 spans 14 amino acids. V was pared by 0 bases and J by 5 bases, with 5 bases of the junction left unmatched. Germline-derived CDR1 and CDR2 are GTSNPN and SVGIG (reference sequence). General study results and limits: Insertions were fewer and deletions more numerous at VDJ junctions in type 1 diabetes patients. Type 1 diabetes patients had TCRB CDR3s that were shorter (moderately but significantly so) in all four CD4+ subsets.

All of the sorted populations showed purity greater than 95%. Of note for this clone: Its cognate antigen is unknown. Other DNA variants within this sample encode the same CDR3.

Since all of the isolated RNA was reverse transcribed, expressed TCRB transcripts were what got sequenced. Sequencing was performed with immunoSEQ multiplex PCR; in TCRdb, only in-frame clones are kept and a portion is missing. This sample has hundreds of thousands of clones; roughly two thirds occur once, and the top ten carry approximately 0.053%. The sequenced sample consisted of naive CD4+ T cells from blood. The sequence derives from a man aged 25-45 years in good health. V is TRBV30 and J is TRBJ2-3, with 7 bases matching TRBD2. In DNA form, the CDR3 reads TGTGCCTGGAGTGTACGGGGAGGGCAAGATACGCAGTATTTT. It translates to CAWSVRGGQDTQYF. Full variable domain (rest looked up from reference TRBV30 and TRBJ2-3): SQTIHQWPATLVQPVGSPLSLECTVEGTSNPNLYWYRQAAGRGLQLLFYSVGIGQISSEVPQNLSASRPQDRQFILSSKKLLLSDSGFYLCAWSVRGGQDTQYFGPGTRLTVL.